One sample yielded the 19 T cell receptor beta chains listed below, sequenced in a study of blood T cell repertoires in COVID-19. This table comes from immunoSEQ multiplex PCR, and its TCRdb copy is limited to in-frame clones, with some not included. The data show about 100,000 clones, approximately 89% seen once. The sample was peripheral blood. Receptors were obtained from a woman in her 30s with acute or convalescent COVID-19.

The chain uses TRBV2 and TRBJ1-2, with 7 bases identical to TRBD1. Germline lookup yields CDR1 SNHLY and CDR2 FYNNEI. Losses at the gene ends were 5 bases for V and 4 bases for J; bases not matched to a gene: 7. The CDR3 totals 14 residues. CDR3: CASSSTTGPYGYTF. The DNA of the CDR3 is TGTGCCAGCAGTTCCACGACAGGGCCCTATGGCTACACCTTC. Combining the CDR3 with reference TRBV2 and TRBJ1-2 gives the whole variable domain EPEVTQTPSHQVTQMGQEVILRCVPISNHLYFYWYRQILGQKVEFLVSFYNNEISEKSEIFDDQFSVERPDGSNFTLKIRSTKLEDSAMYFCASSSTTGPYGYTFGSGTRLTVV.

This rearrangement joins TRBV9 to TRBJ1-2; D ambiguous. V gave up 4 bases and J gave up 5 bases, with 15 bases separating them. Per the germline V gene, CDR1 is SGDLS and CDR2 is YYNGEE. The CDR3 runs to 14 residues. The CDR3 coding sequence is TGTGCCAGCAGCTCGAGAGGGAGTCGGTATGGCTACACCTTC. Translated, it gives CASSSRGSRYGYTF. The whole variable domain, remainder taken from reference TRBV9 and TRBJ1-2, is DSGVTQTPKHLITATGQRVTLRCSPRSGDLSVYWYQQSLDQGLQFLIQYYNGEERAKGNILERFSAQQFPDLHSELNLSSLELGDSALYFCASSSRGSRYGYTFGSGTRLTVV.

The V call is TRBV28, the J call TRBJ2-1; perhaps TRBD1 as D (5 bases). Trimming cost V 7 bases and J 4 bases, with 11 bases left between them. CDR1 is MDHEN and CDR2 is SYDVKM in the germline V gene. The CDR3 loop spans 13 amino acids. This chain's CDR3 is CASTFDRYNEQFF. CDR3 DNA: TGTGCCAGCACCTTCGACAGATACAATGAGCAGTTCTTC.

This clone showed up just a few times. V and J are TRBV3-1 (or the pseudogene TRBV3-2) and TRBJ2-7; D is perhaps TRBD2 (7 bases). V shed 8 bases and J shed 5 bases, with 13 bases lying between them. This CDR3 has 12 residues. Germline CDR1 reads LGHDT; CDR2 reads YNNKEL (reference sequence). CDR3 in DNA: TGTGCCAGCCGAGGGGGGGCGAACGAGCAGTACTTC. Its translation is CASRGGANEQYF.

This chain's CDR3 is CASSFVSGTGPHEQYF. The CDR3 DNA reads as TGTGCCAGCAGTTTCGTATCCGGGACAGGGCCCCACGAGCAGTACTTC. V is TRBV27 and J is TRBJ2-7, with TRBD1 identical over 9 bases. This CDR3 spans 16 amino acids. Germline CDR1 is MNHEY and CDR2 is SMNVEV (reference sequence). The V segment lost 3 bases and the J segment 5 bases; nucleotides outside the gene matches: 11.

The chain uses TRBV7-2 and TRBJ2-1; the D gene is possibly TRBD1 (5 bases). This CDR3 contains 16 residues. Germline-derived CDR1 and CDR2 are SGHTA and FQGNSA. V dropped 5 bases and J dropped 4 bases, with 18 bases sitting between them. DNA of the CDR3: TGTGCCAGCAGCCTACTAATAGGGGCTTCTTACAATGAGCAGTTCTTC. The encoded protein is CASSLLIGASYNEQFF.

The J gene is TRBJ2-1, the V gene TRBV9; 7 nucleotides align to TRBD2. The V gene end was trimmed by 3 bases and the J gene end by 9 bases; junction bases not matched to a gene: 9. This CDR3 spans 14 amino acids. Germline V gene data show CDR1 as SGDLS and CDR2 as YYNGEE. CDR3 bases: TGTGCCAGCAGCGAGCAGAGCTGGGGGGGTGAGCAGTTCTTC. Its translation: CASSEQSWGGEQFF.

The chain couples TRBV5-5 to TRBJ1-2, with D perhaps matching TRBD1 (6 bases). Germline lookup yields CDR1 SGHKS and CDR2 YYEKEE (reference sequence). Trimming stripped 0 bases from V and 4 bases from J, with 10 bases between. The CDR3 has 14 residues. The CDR3 region has the DNA TGTGCCAGCAGCTTGGGGACAGTAGGCTATGGCTACACCTTC. Protein product: CASSLGTVGYGYTF.

The chain employs TRBV5-1 and TRBJ2-1, with 8 positions matching TRBD2. V gave up 4 bases and J gave up 4 bases; unmatched junction bases: 7. Germline-derived CDR1 and CDR2 are SGHRS and YFSETQ. The CDR3 spans 15 residues. The CDR3 loop is CASSKIAGSYNEQFF. The CDR3 nucleotides are TGCGCCAGCAGCAAAATAGCGGGGTCATACAATGAGCAGTTCTTC.

The CDR3 bases are TGTGCCAGCAGTACGAGACAGGGCCGGGGGAAAGATACGCAGTATTTT. This codes for CASSTRQGRGKDTQYF. This chain links TRBV28 with TRBJ2-3; tentative D call: TRBD1 (7 bases). Germline V gives CDR1 MDHEN, CDR2 SYDVKM. The ends were cut back, 5 bases at V and 5 bases at J, with 20 bases in the middle. The CDR3 extends over 16 amino acids. The variable domain in full, completed from reference TRBV28 and TRBJ2-3, reads DVKVTQSSRYLVKRTGEKVFLECVQDMDHENMFWYRQDPGLGLRLIYFSYDVKMKEKGDIPEGYSVSREKKERFSLILESASTNQTSMYLCASSTRQGRGKDTQYFGPGTRLTVL.

The chain links TRBV3-1 (or the pseudogene TRBV3-2) to TRBJ1-2; D perhaps matches TRBD1 (6 bases). Germline assignment: CDR1 LGHDT and CDR2 YNNKEL (reference sequence). V was pared by 1 base and J by 3 bases, with 18 bases between. The CDR3 is 17 residues long. The CDR3, as DNA: TGTGCCAGCAGCCAAGTCGCAGCGACAGGAGGCCACTATGGCTACACCTTC. Amino acids: CASSQVAATGGHYGYTF.

The chain couples TRBV28 to TRBJ2-5; no clear D gene. The CDR3 is made up of 12 amino acids. Deletions cut 2 bases from V and 3 bases from J, with 4 bases between. Germline V CDR1 and CDR2: MDHEN, SYDVKM. This chain's CDR3 is CASSLVKETQYF. The CDR3 DNA reads as TGTGCCAGCAGTTTAGTCAAAGAGACCCAGTACTTC. Full variable domain (rest looked up from reference TRBV28 and TRBJ2-5): DVKVTQSSRYLVKRTGEKVFLECVQDMDHENMFWYRQDPGLGLRLIYFSYDVKMKEKGDIPEGYSVSREKKERFSLILESASTNQTSMYLCASSLVKETQYFGPGTRLLVL.

The chain links TRBV7-9 to TRBJ1-6; no reliable D call. The CDR3 totals 16 residues. The germline V and J ends were trimmed by 5 bases and 7 bases, with 18 bases remaining between them. Germline values: CDR1 SEHNR, CDR2 FQNEAQ (reference sequence). The CDR3 bases are TGTGCCAGCAGCCGCGGAATACAAGGCCTAAATTCACCCCTCCACTTT. It specifies CASSRGIQGLNSPLHF.

V usage is TRBV11-2 and J usage is TRBJ2-7; no firm D call. This CDR3 is built from 11 residues. Germline V gene lookup returns CDR1 SGHAT and CDR2 FQNNGV. V gave up 1 base and J gave up 7 bases, with 5 bases separating them. The CDR3 DNA sequence: TGTGCCAGCAGCTTAGTGGCTGAGCAGTACTTC. It encodes CASSLVAEQYF.

The V gene is TRBV7-9, the J gene TRBJ1-4, with TRBD1 matching over 12 bases. This CDR3 is 14 amino acids long. After removal of 9 bases from V and 8 bases from J, the junction contained 7 bases not matched to a gene. Germline assignment: CDR1 SEHNR and CDR2 FQNEAQ (reference sequence). The CDR3 is CASQQGTGGEKLFF. Written as DNA, the CDR3 is TGTGCCAGTCAACAAGGGACAGGGGGCGAAAAACTGTTTTTT.

The CDR3 bases are TGTGCCAGTAGTACGACCTTGGACAGTCACTATGGCTACACCTTC. This translates into CASSTTLDSHYGYTF. The V call is TRBV19, the J call TRBJ1-2; D may be TRBD1 (6 bases). The CDR3 runs to 15 residues. With 4 bases removed from V and 3 bases from J, the gap between germline ends came to 15 bases. Germline loops: CDR1 LNHDA, CDR2 SQIVND (reference sequence).

The gene calls are TRBV19 and TRBJ1-3; unclear D gene. Germline CDR1 and CDR2: LNHDA and SQIVND (reference sequence). The CDR3 is 14 amino acids. V was clipped by 7 bases and J by 0 bases, with 10 bases between them. CDR3 region: CASKEEDSGNTIYF. The CDR3 bases are TGTGCCAGTAAGGAGGAGGACTCTGGAAACACCATATATTTT.

This clone was seen more than once but under ten times. V usage is TRBV5-1 and J usage is TRBJ1-1; D may be TRBD1 (5 bases). The germline V gene has CDR1 SGHRS and CDR2 YFSETQ. Trimming removed 0 bases from V and 1 base from J, with 13 bases in between. The CDR3 spans 16 residues. CDR3 region: CASSLEVGGANTEAFF. The CDR3 DNA reads as TGCGCCAGCAGCTTGGAAGTCGGGGGAGCGAACACTGAAGCTTTCTTT.

The V gene is TRBV27, the J gene TRBJ1-6; a weak D match, TRBD1 (6 bases). This CDR3 has 21 residues. Trimming shortened V by 1 base and J by 0 bases, and 22 bases separated the two germline ends. Germline CDR1 is MNHEY and CDR2 is SMNVEV (reference sequence). The CDR3 is CASSLYSPDRLDSSYNSPLHF. Here the CDR3 DNA reads TGTGCCAGCAGTTTATACTCTCCGGACAGATTAGACAGCTCCTATAATTCACCCCTCCACTTT.